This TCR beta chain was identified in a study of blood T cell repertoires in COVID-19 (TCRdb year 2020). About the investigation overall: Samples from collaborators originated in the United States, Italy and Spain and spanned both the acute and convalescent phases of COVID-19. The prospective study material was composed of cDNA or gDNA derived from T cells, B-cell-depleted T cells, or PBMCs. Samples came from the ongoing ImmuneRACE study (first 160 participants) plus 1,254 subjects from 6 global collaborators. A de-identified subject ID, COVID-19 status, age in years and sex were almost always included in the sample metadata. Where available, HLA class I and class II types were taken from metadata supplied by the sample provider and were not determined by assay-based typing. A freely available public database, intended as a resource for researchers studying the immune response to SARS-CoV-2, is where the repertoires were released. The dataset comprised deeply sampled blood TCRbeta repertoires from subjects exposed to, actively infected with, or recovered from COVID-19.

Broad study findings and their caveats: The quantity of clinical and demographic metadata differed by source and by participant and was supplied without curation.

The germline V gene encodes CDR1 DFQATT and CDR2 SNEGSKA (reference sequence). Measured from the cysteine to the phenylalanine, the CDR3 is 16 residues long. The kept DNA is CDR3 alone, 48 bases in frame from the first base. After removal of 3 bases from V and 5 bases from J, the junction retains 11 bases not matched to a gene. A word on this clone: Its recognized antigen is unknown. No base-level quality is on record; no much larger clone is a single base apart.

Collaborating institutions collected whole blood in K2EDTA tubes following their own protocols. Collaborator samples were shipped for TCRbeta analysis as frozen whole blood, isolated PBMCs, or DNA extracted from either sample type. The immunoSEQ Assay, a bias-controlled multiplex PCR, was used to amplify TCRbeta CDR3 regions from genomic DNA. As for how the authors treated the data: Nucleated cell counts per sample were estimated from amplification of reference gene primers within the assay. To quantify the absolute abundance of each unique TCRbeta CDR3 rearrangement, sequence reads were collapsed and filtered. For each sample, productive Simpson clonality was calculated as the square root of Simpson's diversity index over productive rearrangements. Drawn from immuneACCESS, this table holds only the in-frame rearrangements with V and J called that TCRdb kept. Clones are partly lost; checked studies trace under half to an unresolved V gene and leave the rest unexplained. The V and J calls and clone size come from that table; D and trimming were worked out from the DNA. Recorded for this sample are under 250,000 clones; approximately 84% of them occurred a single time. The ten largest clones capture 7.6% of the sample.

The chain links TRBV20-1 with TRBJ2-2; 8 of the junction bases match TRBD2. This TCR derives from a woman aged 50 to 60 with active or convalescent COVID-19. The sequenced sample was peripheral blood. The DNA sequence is TGCAGTGCTAGTCCCTTAGGGACTAGTAGAACCGGGGAGCTGTTTTTT. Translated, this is CSASPLGTSRTGELFF.